This passage covers 6 T cell receptor beta chains from one sample sequenced in a study of Ad26.COV2.S vaccination and SARS-CoV-2 variants. The data were produced by immunoSEQ multiplex PCR, yet TCRdb's version contains in-frame clones alone and is incomplete. The data contain 240,000 or so clones, around 89% of them singletons. Regarding treatment: around 19 received Ad26.COV2.S at low or high dose, single or two shots; about 5 received placebo; per-sample allocation not given. Samples were taken on day 63 after the first vaccine or placebo injection. The sequencing here drew on peripheral blood, taken in a trial of Ad26.COV2.S vaccine versus placebo. The receptors come from a person between 18 and 60 years old who received the Ad26.COV2.S COVID-19 vaccine or a placebo.

This clone was observed once. The chain joins TRBV5-1 to TRBJ2-7, with unresolved D. The length of the CDR3 is 17 residues. Trimming stripped 4 bases from V and 0 bases from J, with 20 bases between. Germline V gene sequence: CDR1 SGHRS, CDR2 YFSETQ. DNA of the CDR3: TGCGCCAGCAGCCATGGTGGTTCCGGGCTCACCTCCTACGAGCAGTACTTC. Protein sequence: CASSHGGSGLTSYEQYF.

This chain joins TRBV19 and TRBJ1-1; D call uncertain. The V gene lost 9 bases and the J gene lost 0 bases, with 11 bases spanning the gap. The CDR3 length is 13 residues. The germline gives CDR1 LNHDA, CDR2 SQIVND (reference sequence). The CDR3 spells CARSVNMNTEAFF. CDR3 nucleotide sequence: TGTGCCAGGTCGGTGAACATGAACACTGAAGCTTTCTTT.

V is TRBV11-2 and J is TRBJ2-7; 7 nucleotides align to TRBD2. In germline, CDR1 is SGHAT, CDR2 FQNNGV. The ends lost 1 base at V and 1 base at J; junction bases unmatched: 4. This CDR3 is built from 15 residues. In DNA, the CDR3 is TGTGCCAGCAGCTTAGGTGGGGGGGGATCCTACGAGCAGTACTTC. Translation gives CASSLGGGGSYEQYF.

The rearrangement links TRBV28 to TRBJ2-2; 8 nucleotides match TRBD2. The CDR3 has 15 amino acids. Per germline, CDR1 MDHEN and CDR2 SYDVKM. V lost 7 bases, J lost 5 bases, and 9 bases stayed unmatched. This CDR3 is CASNTGTRSTGELFF. The CDR3 DNA is TGTGCCAGCAACACCGGGACTAGAAGTACCGGGGAGCTGTTTTTT. Full variable domain (remainder filled in from reference TRBV28 and TRBJ2-2): DVKVTQSSRYLVKRTGEKVFLECVQDMDHENMFWYRQDPGLGLRLIYFSYDVKMKEKGDIPEGYSVSREKKERFSLILESASTNQTSMYLCASNTGTRSTGELFFGEGSRLTVL.

The V gene is TRBV5-5, the J gene TRBJ1-1, with a tentative D call TRBD1 (5 bases). Trimming left V 3 bases short and J 1 base short, with 10 bases between. This CDR3 spans 14 amino acids. CDR1 SGHKS and CDR2 YYEKEE come from the germline V gene (reference sequence). The CDR3 sequence: CASSSGIRNTEAFF. In DNA form, the CDR3 reads TGTGCCAGCAGCTCAGGGATCAGGAACACTGAAGCTTTCTTT. The full variable domain, completed using reference TRBV5-5 and TRBJ1-1, is DAGVTQSPTHLIKTRGQQVTLRCSPISGHKSVSWYQQVLGQGPQFIFQYYEKEERGRGNFPDRFSARQFPNYSSELNVNALLLGDSALYLCASSSGIRNTEAFFGQGTRLTVV.

This chain joins TRBV28 and TRBJ2-7; tentatively, D is TRBD1 (6 bases). Deletions cut 4 bases from V and 3 bases from J, with 16 bases between. The CDR3 length is 15 residues. The germline gives CDR1 MDHEN, CDR2 SYDVKM. For the CDR3, the DNA is TGTGCCAGCAGTTCCTCCCTGACAGGTTACTACGAGCAGTACTTC. This encodes CASSSSLTGYYEQYF.